The 20 T cell receptor beta chains below were found in one sample sequenced in a study of control samples from healthy donors and cancer patients. This table comes from immunoSEQ multiplex PCR, and its TCRdb copy is limited to in-frame clones, with some not included. The sample includes 45,000 to 60,000 clones, 80% seen only once; the top ten take around 9.1%. What was sequenced was blood. The receptors were sampled from a man between 65 and 85 years old in good health.

This clone was found a few times. The chain uses TRBV5-4 and TRBJ2-5; 9 bases line up with TRBD2. J was trimmed by 7 bases and V by 0 bases; bases with no gene match: 7. This CDR3 spans 15 amino acids. Germline loops: CDR1 SGHNT, CDR2 YYREEE (reference sequence). CDR3 sequence reads: CASSLAASGEVTQYF. DNA of the CDR3: TGTGCCAGCAGCTTGGCGGCTAGCGGGGAAGTGACCCAGTACTTC.

In this sample, this clone is medium-sized (0.01 to 0.1%). The chain is built from TRBV6-5 and TRBJ1-1; no clear D. Germline assignment: CDR1 MNHEY and CDR2 SVGAGI. V was shortened by 2 bases and J by 5 bases, with 9 bases between the two germline ends. The CDR3 is 13 residues long. CDR3 residues: CASSYKGLTEAFF. In DNA form, the CDR3 reads TGTGCCAGCAGTTACAAGGGTTTGACTGAAGCTTTCTTT.

This clone came up a few times. The chain joins TRBV18 to TRBJ1-1; maybe TRBD1 (5 bases). CDR3 length: 15 residues. V lost 5 bases and J lost 1, with 14 bases in between. Germline CDR1 and CDR2: KGHSH and LQKENI. CDR3 coding DNA: TGTGCCAGCTCATCGAACTTGGGACCGAACACTGAAGCTTTCTTT. This sequence encodes CASSSNLGPNTEAFF.

The chain has TRBV5-8 and TRBJ1-4; a weak D match, TRBD1 (5 bases). V was clipped by 4 bases and J by 6 bases, with 19 bases between them. The germline gives CDR1 SGHTS, CDR2 YDEGEE. This CDR3 is built from 16 residues. CDR3 bases: TGTGCCAGCAGCGACACCGGGACCCTACAAGATGAAAAACTGTTTTTT. It encodes CASSDTGTLQDEKLFF.

The gene calls are TRBV27 and TRBJ2-7; maybe TRBD2 (7 bases). Germline-derived CDR1 and CDR2 are MNHEY and SMNVEV (reference sequence). This CDR3 comprises 16 residues. The V and J ends lost 2 bases and 2 bases respectively, with 16 bases between them. DNA for the CDR3: TGTGCCAGCAGTTTACGCGGGGGCAGGCCGCCCTACGAGCAGTACTTC. Its translation: CASSLRGGRPPYEQYF.

V gene TRBV5-6 combines with J gene TRBJ1-1; D remains ambiguous. V was shortened by 0 bases and J by 2 bases, with 5 bases between the two germline ends. Germline V gene lookup returns CDR1 SGHDT and CDR2 YYEEEE. This CDR3 region has 13 residues. CDR3 protein: CASSLEYNTEAFF. The CDR3 DNA reads as TGTGCCAGCAGCTTGGAATATAACACTGAAGCTTTCTTT.

The chain couples TRBV28 to TRBJ2-7; D is uncertain. This CDR3 comprises 14 residues. V lost 5 bases to trimming and J lost 3 bases, with 14 bases between them. Germline lookup yields CDR1 MDHEN and CDR2 SYDVKM. CDR3 amino acids: CASSPTLDGYEQYF. The CDR3 bases are TGTGCCAGCAGTCCAACCTTGGACGGCTACGAGCAGTACTTC.

The V call is TRBV9, the J call TRBJ1-2; 8 nucleotides align to TRBD1. The CDR3 covers 13 residues. Trimming cost V 3 bases and J 5 bases; bases outside gene matches: 3. From germline, CDR1 is SGDLS and CDR2 YYNGEE. CDR3 in amino acids: CASSDRTGYGYTF. DNA of the CDR3: TGTGCCAGCAGCGACCGGACAGGGTATGGCTACACCTTC.

The chain uses TRBV27 and TRBJ2-6; 7 bases agree with TRBD1. V shed 0 bases, J shed 0 bases, and the junction held 5 bases outside the gene matches. The length of the CDR3 is 18 residues. Per germline, CDR1 MNHEY and CDR2 SMNVEV (reference sequence). This CDR3 reads CASSLSGQPYSGANVLTF. CDR3 DNA sequence: TGTGCCAGCAGTTTATCGGGACAGCCCTACTCTGGGGCCAACGTCCTGACTTTC.

The rearrangement links TRBV27 to TRBJ2-1; the D gene is possibly TRBD2 (5 bases). The V end was cut by 3 bases, the J end by 4 bases, with 13 bases between. There are 15 residues in the CDR3. Germline lookup yields CDR1 MNHEY and CDR2 SMNVEV (reference sequence). The CDR3 sequence: CASSFRPSGYNEQFF. CDR3 in DNA: TGTGCCAGCAGTTTCCGCCCCAGCGGATACAATGAGCAGTTCTTC.

This clone was seen a single time. The CDR3, as DNA: TGTGCCTGGAGACAGGACAGCTCTGGAAACACCATATATTTT. Its protein product is CAWRQDSSGNTIYF. The chain is built from TRBV30 and TRBJ1-3, with D tentatively TRBD1 (6 bases). CDR3 length: 14 amino acids. Germline-derived CDR1 and CDR2 are GTSNPN and SVGIG (reference sequence). V lost 3 bases, J lost 0 bases, and 9 bases lay in between.

The chain recombines TRBV9 with TRBJ1-1; unclear D gene. With 0 bases removed from V and 3 bases from J, the gap between germline ends came to 12 bases. Germline V gives CDR1 SGDLS, CDR2 YYNGEE. There are 15 residues in the CDR3. The CDR3 DNA follows: TGTGCCAGCAGCGTAGGTCCCCTTCTGGACACTGAAGCTTTCTTT. This sequence encodes CASSVGPLLDTEAFF.

The chain uses TRBV2 and TRBJ2-3; 12 bases agree with TRBD2. Germline V gives CDR1 SNHLY, CDR2 FYNNEI. The CDR3 totals 16 residues. V gave up 3 bases and J gave up 4 bases; unmatched junction bases: 5. In nucleotides, the CDR3 is TGTGCCAGCAGTGACCCTAGCGGGGGGGTACCAGATACGCAGTATTTT. It specifies CASSDPSGGVPDTQYF. The full variable domain, in which reference TRBV2 and TRBJ2-3 provide the parts outside the CDR3, is EPEVTQTPSHQVTQMGQEVILRCVPISNHLYFYWYRQILGQKVEFLVSFYNNEISEKSEIFDDQFSVERPDGSNFTLKIRSTKLEDSAMYFCASSDPSGGVPDTQYFGPGTRLTVL.

Written as DNA, the CDR3 is TGTGCCAGCAGCCAAGCAGGAACAGGGGAGAAAGAGACCCAGTACTTC. Translating it yields CASSQAGTGEKETQYF. The chain couples TRBV3-1 (or the pseudogene TRBV3-2) to TRBJ2-5; 7 nucleotides match TRBD1. The germline V gene encodes CDR1 LGHDT and CDR2 YNNKEL (reference sequence). V shed 1 base and J 3 bases; nucleotides not matched to a gene: 8. The CDR3 runs to 16 residues.

The chain employs TRBV5-1 and TRBJ2-3, with TRBD2 matching over 10 bases. V shed 3 bases, J shed 6 bases, and the junction held 7 bases outside the gene matches. CDR3 size: 15 residues. The V gene's germline CDR1 is SGHRS and CDR2 YFSETQ. CDR3 nucleotides: TGCGCCAGCAGCTCGCTAGCGGGAGCGGGCGATACGCAGTATTTT. This translates into CASSSLAGAGDTQYF.

The rearrangement links TRBV5-4 to TRBJ1-4; 7 nucleotides align to TRBD1. V dropped 3 bases and J dropped 5; count of bases not matched to a gene: 10. The CDR3 totals 16 residues. Germline assignment: CDR1 SGHNT and CDR2 YYREEE (reference sequence). Here the CDR3 reads CASSSGRDRVNEKLFF. CDR3 nucleotides: TGTGCCAGCAGCTCCGGACGAGACAGGGTAAATGAAAAACTGTTTTTT.

This rearrangement joins TRBV11-3 to TRBJ1-1; perhaps TRBD1 as D (5 bases). Germline V gives CDR1 SGHNT, CDR2 YENEEA. The V and J ends lost 5 bases and 5 bases respectively, with 15 bases between them. The CDR3 has 14 residues. CDR3 bases: TGTGCCAGCAGCAACCAGGGTGGTTCGACTGAAGCTTTCTTT. It is translated as CASSNQGGSTEAFF.

This clone has just a few counts. The V gene is TRBV19, the J gene TRBJ2-1; TRBD2 aligns across 8 bases. The length of the CDR3 is 15 residues. Trimming cost V 6 bases and J 0 bases; bases outside gene matches: 4. CDR1 is LNHDA, CDR2 SQIVND, per germline (reference sequence). The CDR3 reads CASRERGGSYNEQFF. CDR3 DNA: TGTGCCAGTAGAGAACGGGGGGGCTCCTACAATGAGCAGTTCTTC.

The chain carries TRBV28 and TRBJ2-3; TRBD2 is a possible D gene (5 bases). Trimming pared 5 bases from V and 2 bases from J, leaving 23 bases between. The CDR3 covers 18 residues. CDR1 is MDHEN, CDR2 SYDVKM, per germline. CDR3 sequence: CASSPRRVSPRNTDTQYF. The CDR3 DNA sequence: TGTGCCAGCAGTCCCCGGCGGGTTTCGCCTCGAAACACAGATACGCAGTATTTT. The full variable domain, with the rest looked up from reference TRBV28 and TRBJ2-3, is DVKVTQSSRYLVKRTGEKVFLECVQDMDHENMFWYRQDPGLGLRLIYFSYDVKMKEKGDIPEGYSVSREKKERFSLILESASTNQTSMYLCASSPRRVSPRNTDTQYFGPGTRLTVL.

This clone is a singleton in its sample. At one end the junction does not follow the germline gene, possibly because of a read error. The V call is TRBV11-2, the J call TRBJ2-1; no reliable D call. The CDR3 is made up of 15 amino acids. From germline, CDR1 is SGHAT and CDR2 FQNNGV. Written as DNA, the CDR3 is TGTGCCAGCAGTTTAGGCCTGGGTTCCTACAATGAGCAGTTCTTC. Translated, it gives CASSLGLGSYNEQFF.